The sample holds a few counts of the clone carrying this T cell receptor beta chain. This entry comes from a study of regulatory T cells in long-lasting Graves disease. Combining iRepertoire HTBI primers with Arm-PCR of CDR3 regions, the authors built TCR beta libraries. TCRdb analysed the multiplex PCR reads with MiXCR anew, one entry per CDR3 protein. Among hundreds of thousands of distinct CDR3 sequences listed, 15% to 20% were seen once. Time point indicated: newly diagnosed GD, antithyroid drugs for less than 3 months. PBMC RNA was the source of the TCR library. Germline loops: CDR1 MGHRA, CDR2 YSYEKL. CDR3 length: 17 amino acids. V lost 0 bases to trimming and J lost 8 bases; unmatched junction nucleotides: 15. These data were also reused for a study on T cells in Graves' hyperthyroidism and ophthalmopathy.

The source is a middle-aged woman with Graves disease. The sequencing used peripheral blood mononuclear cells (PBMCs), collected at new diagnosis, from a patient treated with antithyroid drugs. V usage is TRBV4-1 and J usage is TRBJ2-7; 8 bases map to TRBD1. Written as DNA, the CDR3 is TGCGCCAGCAGCCAAGATACCCGGACAGGGAGTTCTACTAAGCAGTACTTC. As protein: CASSQDTRTGSSTKQYF.